This T cell receptor (beta chain) came from a study of human T cells and chemical hapten exposure. Study-wide background: All patients underwent weekly scalp dosing with diphenylcyclopropenone for the full roughly 24-week study.

On this clonotype: Antigen specificity is unknown.

Study-level findings and limits: TCRs at a frequency above 1 in 1000 stayed unchanged with DPC sensitization. Patch test score was positively correlated with the counts of PT1 expanded TCRs.

Time point indicated: patch test 2, 6 weeks after DPC sensitization. Regarding treatment: therapeutic diphenylcyclopropenone sensitization with weekly scalp DPC. Per germline, CDR1 SGHTA and CDR2 FQGNSA. The V gene end was trimmed by 5 bases and the J gene end by 5 bases; junction bases not matched to a gene: 12. The CDR3 is 16 amino acids. The library labeled individual cDNA molecules by adding unique molecular identifiers to them. Via MiXCR, TCRdb re-called the RACE reads, giving one row per CDR3 protein. The profile shows some 350,000 distinct CDR3 sequences, under 6.5% of them singletons. The chain has TRBV7-2 and TRBJ2-5, with 9 bases identical to TRBD2. The clonotype was recovered from a woman between 18 and 30 years old with alopecia areata. Some clones in this sample may be carry-over from other donors' samples. The sequencing here drew on whole blood, taken in connection with sensitization to the hapten diphenylcyclopropenone (DPC). The CDR3 spells CASSPVGSGGWETQYF. In DNA form, the CDR3 reads TGTGCCAGCAGCCCGGTTGGTAGCGGGGGTTGGGAGACCCAGTACTTC.